This TCR beta chain was identified during a study of identical twins. TCRdb fed the 5' RACE reads into MiXCR, producing one record per CDR3 protein. Of 460,000 or so distinct CDR3 sequences detected, around 14% appear once; the ten largest clones hold 0.4% to 0.55%. The V and J ends lost 4 bases and 5 bases, in that order; junction bases with no gene match: 9. Germline CDR1 is SEHNR and CDR2 is FQNEAQ (reference sequence). The CDR3 has 15 amino acids. This same sample was also taken into another study, of yellow fever vaccine responses in identical twins. That work states: Twins showed a vaccine T cell response that reportedly seemed partly convergent, partly personalized.

This TCR was recovered from a woman younger than 30 in good health. Material for sequencing was CD4+ T cells sorted from blood. The chain links TRBV7-9 to TRBJ2-7; 9 bases line up with TRBD1. In nucleotides, the CDR3 is TGTGCCAGCAGCTACCGGGACAGGGTTTACGACGAGCAGTACTTC. It specifies CASSYRDRVYDEQYF.